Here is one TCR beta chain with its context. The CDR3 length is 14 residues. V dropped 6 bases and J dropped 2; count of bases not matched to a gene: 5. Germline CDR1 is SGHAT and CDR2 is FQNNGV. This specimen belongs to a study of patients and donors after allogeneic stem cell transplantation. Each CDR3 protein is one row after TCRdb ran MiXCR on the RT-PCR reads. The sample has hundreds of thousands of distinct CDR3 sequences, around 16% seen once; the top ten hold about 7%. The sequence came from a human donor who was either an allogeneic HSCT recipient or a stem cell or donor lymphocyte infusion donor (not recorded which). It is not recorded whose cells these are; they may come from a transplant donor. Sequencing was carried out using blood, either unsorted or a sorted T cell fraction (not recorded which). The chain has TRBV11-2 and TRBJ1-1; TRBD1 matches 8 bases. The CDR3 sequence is CASSSDRVNTEAFF. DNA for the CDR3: TGTGCCAGCAGTTCGGACAGGGTAAACACTGAAGCTTTCTTT.